Below, 3 T cell receptor beta chains from the same sample are listed, as sequenced in a study of T cells in women clearing cervical HPV infection. TCRdb's table, derived via immunoSEQ multiplex PCR, lists solely in-frame clones and lacks some. In total, the table holds about 19,000 clones. Sequenced material: blood buffy coat. Receptors were obtained from a woman aged 18 to 75 with a cervical HPV16 infection that either progressed to CIN3+ or cleared (not recorded which).

Concerning this clone: The read falls 3 residues short of the CDR3 end, and the missing part is taken from the germline J gene. The chain recombines TRBV29-1 with TRBJ1-3, with D perhaps TRBD1 (6 bases). The V gene lost 7 bases and the J gene lost 1 base, with 17 bases spanning the gap. Germline V CDR1 and CDR2: SQVTM, ANQGSEA. The CDR3 contains 15 residues. CDR3 bases read: TGCAGCGCTAGGGAGCGGGGGCTTTCTGGAAACACC. Translating gives CSARERGLSGNT. The CDR3, in full, reads CSARERGLSGNTIYF.

To note about this clone: The DNA ends 3 residues before the CDR3 does, and the rest of the CDR3 is filled in from the germline J gene. This chain connects TRBV18 to TRBJ2-1; 8 nucleotides agree with TRBD2. Germline CDR1 is KGHSH and CDR2 is LQKENI. The trim removed 3 bases at V and 3 bases at J, leaving 4 bases unmatched. The CDR3 totals 15 residues. The DNA read from the CDR3 is TGTGCCAGCTCACCTACCGGGACTAGCTACAATGAG. As protein: CASSPTGTSYNE. The whole CDR3 protein is CASSPTGTSYNEQFF.

About this clone itself: The observed sequence ends 3 residues before the CDR3 terminus, with the missing tail filled in from the germline J gene. V is TRBV19 and J is TRBJ2-5; TRBD2 agrees at 14 bases. V trimming: 1 base; J trimming: 5 bases; junction bases outside the gene matches: 6. The CDR3 is made up of 17 amino acids. The germline gives CDR1 LNHDA, CDR2 SQIVND (reference sequence). CDR3: CASSIGGLAGDFETQYF. Partial CDR3 DNA: TGTGCCAGTAGTATAGGGGGACTAGCGGGGGATTTCGAGACC.